This T cell receptor (beta chain) was observed in a study of CD8 T cells in ankylosing spondylitis. TCRdb reprocessed the 5' RACE reads with MiXCR, giving one entry per CDR3 protein. The data show about 360,000 distinct CDR3 sequences, 20% seen once. With regard to this clonotype: No antigen is known for it.

Study results and limitations: Disease-linked clones reportedly showed significant enrichment in matched ankylosing spondylitis synovial fluid. A TCR beta motif of eight or nine highly homologous variants seemed to mark ankylosing spondylitis blood. Clones that were linked to disease were CD8+ and were relatively rare in peripheral blood.

CDR3 length: 13 amino acids. The junction had 2 bases not matched to a gene; V was cut back by 6 bases and J by 3 bases. In germline, CDR1 is LNHNV, CDR2 YYDKDF (reference sequence). V gene TRBV15 combines with J gene TRBJ2-7; TRBD2 matches at 10 bases. Sequencing was performed on blood, either unsorted or a sorted T cell fraction (not recorded which). The origin of this receptor is a male donor with ankylosing spondylitis or in good health (not recorded which). The CDR3 coding sequence is TGTGCCACCAGGCTAGCGGGGGTCTACGAGCAGTACTTC. Translation gives CATRLAGVYEQYF.